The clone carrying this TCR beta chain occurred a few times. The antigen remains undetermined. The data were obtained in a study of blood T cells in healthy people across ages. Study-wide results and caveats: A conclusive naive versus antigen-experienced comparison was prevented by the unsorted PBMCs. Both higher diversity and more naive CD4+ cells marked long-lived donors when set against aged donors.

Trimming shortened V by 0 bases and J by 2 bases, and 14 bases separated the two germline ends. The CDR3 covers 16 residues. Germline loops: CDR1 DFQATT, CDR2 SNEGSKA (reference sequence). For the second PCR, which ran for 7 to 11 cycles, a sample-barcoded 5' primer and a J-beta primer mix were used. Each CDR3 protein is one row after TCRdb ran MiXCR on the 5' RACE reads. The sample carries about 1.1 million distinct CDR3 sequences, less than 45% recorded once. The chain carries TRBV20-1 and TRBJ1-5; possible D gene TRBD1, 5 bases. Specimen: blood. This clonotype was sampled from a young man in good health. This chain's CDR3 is CSARDPGRLGNQPQHF. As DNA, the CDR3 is TGCAGTGCTAGAGACCCAGGGCGGTTAGGCAATCAGCCCCAGCATTTT.